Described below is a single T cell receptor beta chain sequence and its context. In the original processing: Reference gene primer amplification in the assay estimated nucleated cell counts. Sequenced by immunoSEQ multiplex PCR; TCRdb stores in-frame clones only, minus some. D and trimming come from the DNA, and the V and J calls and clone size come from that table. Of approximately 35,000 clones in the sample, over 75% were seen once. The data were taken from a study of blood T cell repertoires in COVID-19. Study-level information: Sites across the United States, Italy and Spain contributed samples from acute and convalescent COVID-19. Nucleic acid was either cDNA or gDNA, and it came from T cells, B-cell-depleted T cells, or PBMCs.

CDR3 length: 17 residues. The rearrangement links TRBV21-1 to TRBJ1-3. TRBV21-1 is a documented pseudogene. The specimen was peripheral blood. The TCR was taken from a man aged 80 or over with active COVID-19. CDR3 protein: CASSKLGGEFSGNTIYF. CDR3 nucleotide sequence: TGTGCCAGCAGCAAACTCGGGGGTGAATTCTCTGGAAACACCATATATTTT.